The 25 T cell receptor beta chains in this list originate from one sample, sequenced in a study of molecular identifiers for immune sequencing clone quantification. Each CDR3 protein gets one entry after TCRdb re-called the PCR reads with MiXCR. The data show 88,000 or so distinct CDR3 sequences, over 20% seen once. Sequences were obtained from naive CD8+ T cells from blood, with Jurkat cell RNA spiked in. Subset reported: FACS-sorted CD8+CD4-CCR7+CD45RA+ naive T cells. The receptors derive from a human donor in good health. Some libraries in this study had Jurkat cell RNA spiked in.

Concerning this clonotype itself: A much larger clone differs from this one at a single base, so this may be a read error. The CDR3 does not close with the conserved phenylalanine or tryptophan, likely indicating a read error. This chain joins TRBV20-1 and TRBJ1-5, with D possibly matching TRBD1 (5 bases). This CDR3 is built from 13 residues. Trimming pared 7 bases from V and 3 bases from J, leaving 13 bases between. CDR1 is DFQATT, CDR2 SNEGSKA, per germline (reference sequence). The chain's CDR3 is CSVGDINNQPQHL. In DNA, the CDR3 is TGCAGTGTGGGGGATATCAACAATCAGCCCCAGCATCTT.

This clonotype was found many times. CDR3 coding DNA: TGTGCCAGCGGGGACTCAAGCACAGATACGCAGTATTTT. The encoded protein is CASGDSSTDTQYF. The rearrangement uses TRBV12-3 or TRBV12-4 and TRBJ2-3; tentatively, D is TRBD2 (6 bases). The V end lost 8 bases, the J end lost 0 bases, and 9 bases lay between the germline ends. CDR3 length equals 13 residues.

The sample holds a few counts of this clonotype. The CDR3 loop reads CASSIEGTASSYEQYF. CDR3 sequence (DNA): TGTGCCAGTAGTATAGAAGGGACAGCAAGCTCCTACGAGCAGTACTTC. The rearrangement uses TRBV19 and TRBJ2-7; 7 bases line up with TRBD1. After removal of 0 bases from V and 0 bases from J, the junction contained 5 bases not matched to a gene. CDR1 LNHDA and CDR2 SQIVND come from the germline V gene (reference sequence). The CDR3 runs to 16 residues.

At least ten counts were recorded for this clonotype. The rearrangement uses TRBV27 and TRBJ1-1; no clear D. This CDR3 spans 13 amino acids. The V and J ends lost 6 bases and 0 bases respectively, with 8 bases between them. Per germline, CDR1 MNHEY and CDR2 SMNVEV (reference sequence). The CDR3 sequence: CASRNGLNTEAFF. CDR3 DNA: TGTGCCAGCAGAAACGGCCTGAACACTGAAGCTTTCTTT.

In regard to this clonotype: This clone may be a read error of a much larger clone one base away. CDR3: CASSQESRAQETQYF. DNA for the CDR3: TGCGCCAGCAGCCAAGAAAGCAGGGCTCAAGAGACCCAGTACTTC. This chain links TRBV4-1 with TRBJ2-5, with D perhaps matching TRBD1 (5 bases). The CDR3 has 15 amino acids. Trimming took off 0 bases at V and 2 bases at J, with 10 bases between the two ends. The germline V gene has CDR1 MGHRA and CDR2 YSYEKL.

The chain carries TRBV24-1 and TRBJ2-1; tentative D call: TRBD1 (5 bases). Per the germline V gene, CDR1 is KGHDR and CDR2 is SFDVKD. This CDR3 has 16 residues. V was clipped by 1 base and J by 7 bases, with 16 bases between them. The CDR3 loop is CATSDFSSKSGNEQFF. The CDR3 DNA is TGTGCCACCAGTGATTTCAGCAGCAAGTCAGGGAATGAGCAGTTCTTC.

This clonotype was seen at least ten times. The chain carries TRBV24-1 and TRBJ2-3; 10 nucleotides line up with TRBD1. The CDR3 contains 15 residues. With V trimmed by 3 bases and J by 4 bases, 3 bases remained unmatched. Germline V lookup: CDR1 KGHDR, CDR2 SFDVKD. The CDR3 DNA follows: TGTGCCACCAGTGATGGACAGGGGGTGCCAGATACGCAGTATTTT. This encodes CATSDGQGVPDTQYF.

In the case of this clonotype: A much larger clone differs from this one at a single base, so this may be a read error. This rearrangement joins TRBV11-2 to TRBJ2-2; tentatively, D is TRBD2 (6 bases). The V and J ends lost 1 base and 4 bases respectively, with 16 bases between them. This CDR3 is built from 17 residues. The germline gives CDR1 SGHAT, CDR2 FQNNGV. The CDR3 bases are TGTGCCAGCAGCTTAGGGCCCATTGGTAGCGGCACCGGGGAGCTGTTTTTT. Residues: CASSLGPIGSGTGELFF. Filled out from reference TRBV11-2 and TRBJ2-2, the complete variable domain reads EAGVAQSPRYKIIEKRQSVAFWCNPISGHATLYWYQQILGQGPKLLIQFQNNGVVDDSQLPKDRFSAERLKGVDSTLKIQPAKLEDSAVYLCASSLGPIGSGTGELFFGEGSRLTVL.

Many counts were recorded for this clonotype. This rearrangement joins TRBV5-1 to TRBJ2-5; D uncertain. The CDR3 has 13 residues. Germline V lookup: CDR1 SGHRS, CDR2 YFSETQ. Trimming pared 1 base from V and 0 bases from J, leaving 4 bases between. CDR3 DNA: TGCGCCAGCAGCTTGAGGGACCAAGAGACCCAGTACTTC. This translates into CASSLRDQETQYF.

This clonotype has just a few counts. The CDR3 here is CASSLSGTGASREYF. DNA of the CDR3: TGTGCCAGCAGTTTGTCCGGGACAGGGGCTTCCAGGGAGTATTTT. This rearrangement joins TRBV27 to TRBJ2-3; 10 bases agree with TRBD1. CDR3 length: 15 amino acids. The germline V gene has CDR1 MNHEY and CDR2 SMNVEV (reference sequence). V gave up 3 bases and J gave up 13 bases; unmatched junction bases: 13.

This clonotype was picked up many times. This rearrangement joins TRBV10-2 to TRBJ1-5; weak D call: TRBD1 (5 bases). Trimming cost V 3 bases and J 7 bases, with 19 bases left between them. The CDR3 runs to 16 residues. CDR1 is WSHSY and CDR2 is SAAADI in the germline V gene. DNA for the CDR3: TGCGCCAGCAGTGACCGACAGTATGGCCATGTCCAGCCCCAGCATTTT. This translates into CASSDRQYGHVQPQHF.

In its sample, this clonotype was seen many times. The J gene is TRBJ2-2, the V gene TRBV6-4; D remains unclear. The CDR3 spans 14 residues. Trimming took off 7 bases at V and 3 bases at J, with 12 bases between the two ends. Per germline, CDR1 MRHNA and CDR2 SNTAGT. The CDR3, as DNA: TGTGCCAGCACCCCGACGGCCCACACCGGGGAGCTGTTTTTT. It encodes CASTPTAHTGELFF.

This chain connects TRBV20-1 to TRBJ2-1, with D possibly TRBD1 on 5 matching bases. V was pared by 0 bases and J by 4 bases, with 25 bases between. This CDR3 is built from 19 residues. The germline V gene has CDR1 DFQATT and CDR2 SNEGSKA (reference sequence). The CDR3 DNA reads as TGCAGTGCTAGAGATTTATTCGAGACAGCCCCTAGGGCATACAATGAGCAGTTCTTC. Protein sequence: CSARDLFETAPRAYNEQFF.

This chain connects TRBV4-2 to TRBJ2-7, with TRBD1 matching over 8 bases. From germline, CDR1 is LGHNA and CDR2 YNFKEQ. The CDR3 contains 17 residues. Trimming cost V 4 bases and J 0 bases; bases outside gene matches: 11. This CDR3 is CASSLLAPGTGSYEQYF. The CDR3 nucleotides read TGTGCCAGCAGCCTTCTGGCCCCCGGGACAGGCTCCTACGAGCAGTACTTC.

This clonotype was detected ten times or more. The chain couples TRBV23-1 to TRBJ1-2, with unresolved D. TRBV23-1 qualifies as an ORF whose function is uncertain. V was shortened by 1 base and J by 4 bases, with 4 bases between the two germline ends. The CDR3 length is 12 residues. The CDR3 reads CASSQFGYGYTF. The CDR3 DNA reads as TGCGCCAGCAGTCAATTCGGCTATGGCTACACCTTC.

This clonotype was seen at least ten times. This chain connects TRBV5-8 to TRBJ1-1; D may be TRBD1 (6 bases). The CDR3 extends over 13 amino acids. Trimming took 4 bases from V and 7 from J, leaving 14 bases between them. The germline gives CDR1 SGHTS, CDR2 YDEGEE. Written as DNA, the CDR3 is TGTGCCAGCAGCCTGCTGGGGGCAGTTGAAGCTTTCTTT. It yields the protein CASSLLGAVEAFF.

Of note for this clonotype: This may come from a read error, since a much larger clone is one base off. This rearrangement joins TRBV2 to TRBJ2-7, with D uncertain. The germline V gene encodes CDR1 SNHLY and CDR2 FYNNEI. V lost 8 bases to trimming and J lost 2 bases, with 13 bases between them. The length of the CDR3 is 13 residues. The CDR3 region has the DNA TGTGCCAGCCGTGTTACAGCCGCCTACGAGCAGTACTTC. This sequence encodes CASRVTAAYEQYF.

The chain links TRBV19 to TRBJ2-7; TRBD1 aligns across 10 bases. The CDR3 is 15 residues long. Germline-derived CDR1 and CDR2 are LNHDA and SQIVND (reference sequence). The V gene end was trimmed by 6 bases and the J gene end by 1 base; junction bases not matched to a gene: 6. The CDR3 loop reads CASSSGTGVSYEQYF. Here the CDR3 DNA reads TGTGCCAGTAGCTCCGGGACAGGGGTTTCCTACGAGCAGTACTTC.

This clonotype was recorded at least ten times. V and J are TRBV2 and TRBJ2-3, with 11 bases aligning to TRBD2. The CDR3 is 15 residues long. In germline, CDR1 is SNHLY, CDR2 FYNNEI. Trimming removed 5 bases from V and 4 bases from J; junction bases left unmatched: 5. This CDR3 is CASSSGLAGPDTQYF. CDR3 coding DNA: TGTGCCAGCAGTTCTGGACTAGCGGGCCCAGATACGCAGTATTTT.

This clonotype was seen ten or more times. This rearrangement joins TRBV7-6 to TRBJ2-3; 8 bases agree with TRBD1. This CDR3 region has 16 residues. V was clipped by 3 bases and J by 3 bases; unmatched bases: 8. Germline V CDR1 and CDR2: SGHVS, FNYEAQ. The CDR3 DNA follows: TGTGCCAGCAGCTTTCTGACAGGGGAGGTGACAGATACGCAGTATTTT. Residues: CASSFLTGEVTDTQYF.

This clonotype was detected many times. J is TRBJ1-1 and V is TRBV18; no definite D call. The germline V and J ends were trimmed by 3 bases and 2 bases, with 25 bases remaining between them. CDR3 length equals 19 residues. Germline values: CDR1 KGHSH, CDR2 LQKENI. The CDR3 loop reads CASSPTSSRHRITNTEAFF. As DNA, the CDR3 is TGTGCCAGCTCACCCACAAGCTCCCGCCACAGAATTACCAACACTGAAGCTTTCTTT.

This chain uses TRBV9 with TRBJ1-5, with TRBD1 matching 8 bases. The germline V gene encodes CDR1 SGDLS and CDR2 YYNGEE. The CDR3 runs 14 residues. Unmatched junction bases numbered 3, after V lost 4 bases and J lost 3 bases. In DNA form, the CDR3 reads TGTGCCAGCAGCCCGGACAGGGACAATCAGCCCCAGCATTTT. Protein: CASSPDRDNQPQHF. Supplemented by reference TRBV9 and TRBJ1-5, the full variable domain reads DSGVTQTPKHLITATGQRVTLRCSPRSGDLSVYWYQQSLDQGLQFLIQYYNGEERAKGNILERFSAQQFPDLHSELNLSSLELGDSALYFCASSPDRDNQPQHFGDGTRLSIL.

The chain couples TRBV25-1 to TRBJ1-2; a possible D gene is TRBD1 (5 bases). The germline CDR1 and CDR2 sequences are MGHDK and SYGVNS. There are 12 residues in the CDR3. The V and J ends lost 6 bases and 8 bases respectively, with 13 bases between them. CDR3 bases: TGTGCCAGCAGCACGGGGCTAGGGGGCTACACCTTC. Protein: CASSTGLGGYTF.

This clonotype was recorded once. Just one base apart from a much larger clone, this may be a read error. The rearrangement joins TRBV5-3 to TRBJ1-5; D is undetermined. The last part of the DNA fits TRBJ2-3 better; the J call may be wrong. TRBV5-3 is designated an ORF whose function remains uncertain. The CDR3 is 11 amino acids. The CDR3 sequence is CASSLREPQYF. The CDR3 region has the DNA TGTGCCAGCAGCCTGCGAGAGCCCCAGTATTTT.

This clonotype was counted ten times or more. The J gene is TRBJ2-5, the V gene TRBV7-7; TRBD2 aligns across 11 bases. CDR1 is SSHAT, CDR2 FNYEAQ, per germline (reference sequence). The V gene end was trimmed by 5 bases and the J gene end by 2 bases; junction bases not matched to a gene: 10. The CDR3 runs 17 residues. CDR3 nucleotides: TGTGCCAGCAGCGATATTCTCGGGACTAGCGGACAAGAGACCCAGTACTTC. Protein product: CASSDILGTSGQETQYF.